The sequence of this T cell receptor beta chain was determined in a study of T cell responses to AZD1222 COVID-19 vaccine. Some clones are missing from TCRdb's copy, which holds only in-frame ones; the method was immunoSEQ multiplex PCR. Of about 130,000 clones in the sample, approximately 94% were seen once. The CDR3 is 13 residues long. V gave up 4 bases and J gave up 2 bases, with 9 bases separating them. Per germline, CDR1 SGHDN and CDR2 FVKESK. Turning to this clone: Its antigen is undetermined.

Whole-study findings and limits: Reports say nearly half of spike-specific TCRs go after unmutated variant regions.

The chain joins TRBV14 to TRBJ2-7, with D uncertain. This sample comprised peripheral blood, obtained on day 0 of AZD1222 vaccination. The sequence was obtained from an adult in good health. The CDR3 is CASSLKGTYEQYF. Written as DNA, the CDR3 is TGTGCCAGCAGCCTAAAGGGAACCTACGAGCAGTACTTC.